The 29 T cell receptor beta chains below come from one sample, sequenced in a study of cytomegalovirus exposure and HLA in healthy donors. Amplification used 60 Vbeta primers and 13 Jbeta primers. Data came from immunoSEQ multiplex PCR; TCRdb stores just in-frame clones and leaves some out. In the table there are 150,000 or so clones, about 75% of which are singletons. Material: PBMCs. These receptor sequences come from a female donor in good health and CMV-seronegative.

The rearrangement links TRBV25-1 to TRBJ1-5, with 8 bases aligning to TRBD1. V lost 6 bases, J lost 4 bases, and 8 bases stayed unmatched. The CDR3 sequence is 15 residues long. Germline V gives CDR1 MGHDK, CDR2 SYGVNS. The chain's CDR3 is CASRGQGSWNQPQHF. CDR3 DNA sequence: TGTGCCAGCAGAGGACAGGGAAGTTGGAATCAGCCCCAGCATTTT.

This clone was counted only a few times. The rearrangement joins TRBV5-4 to TRBJ2-7; TRBD2 agrees at 14 bases. Per germline, CDR1 SGHNT and CDR2 YYREEE (reference sequence). The CDR3 consists of 13 residues. Trimming cost V 4 bases and J 12 bases; bases outside gene matches: 6. The CDR3 DNA reads as TGTGCCAGCAGCCCAGGACTAGCGGGAGGTCTGTACTTC. Amino acid sequence: CASSPGLAGGLYF.

The chain couples TRBV2 to TRBJ2-2; D perhaps matches TRBD2 (7 bases). The CDR3 has 16 amino acids. CDR1 SNHLY and CDR2 FYNNEI come from the germline V gene. V was clipped by 11 bases and J by 0 bases, with 19 bases between them. CDR3 amino acids: CAPPKGRGANTGELFF. The CDR3, as DNA: TGTGCCCCCCCAAAGGGGAGGGGGGCGAACACCGGGGAGCTGTTTTTT.

The genes are TRBV9 and TRBJ2-2; TRBD2 matches at 13 bases. V dropped 4 bases and J dropped 4; count of bases not matched to a gene: 4. Germline CDR1 SGDLS, CDR2 YYNGEE. The CDR3 sequence is 16 residues long. The CDR3 region is CASSSRLAGGTGELFF. The DNA for the CDR3 is TGTGCCAGCAGCTCGAGACTAGCGGGGGGCACCGGGGAGCTGTTTTTT.

This chain links TRBV30 with TRBJ2-1; TRBD2 matches at 13 bases. Germline trimming cut 8 bases from V and 5 bases from J; bases unmatched to any gene: 3. Germline loops: CDR1 GTSNPN, CDR2 SVGIG (reference sequence). The CDR3 is 13 residues long. The CDR3 nucleotides read TGTGCCGGGACTAGCGGGAATCACAATGAGCAGTTCTTC. This codes for CAGTSGNHNEQFF.

This chain links TRBV5-1 with TRBJ1-2; D remains ambiguous. CDR1 and CDR2 (germline): SGHRS, YFSETQ. The length of the CDR3 is 13 residues. The V end was cut by 4 bases, the J end by 4 bases, with 11 bases between. The CDR3 region is CASSPEGSYGYTF. DNA of the CDR3: TGCGCCAGCAGCCCGGAGGGCAGCTATGGCTACACCTTC.

This clone was found a few times. CDR3 region: CASSLGGGYQYEQYF. CDR3 bases: TGCGCCAGCAGCTTGGGGGGAGGGTACCAATACGAGCAGTACTTC. The chain joins TRBV5-1 to TRBJ2-7; 7 nucleotides match TRBD2. The CDR3 consists of 15 residues. Trimming cost V 0 bases and J 4 bases; bases outside gene matches: 7. Germline loops: CDR1 SGHRS, CDR2 YFSETQ.

The rearrangement joins TRBV18 to TRBJ2-5; the match to TRBD1 covers 8 bases. The closer fit of TRBJ2-7 to the DNA end suggests the J call may be wrong. CDR1 is KGHSH and CDR2 is LQKENI in the germline V gene. This CDR3 is built from 13 residues. The CDR3 DNA follows: TGTGCCAGCTCCATGGACAGGGTGGGCGAGCAGTACTTC. Translation: CASSMDRVGEQYF.

The chain joins TRBV5-4 to TRBJ2-7, with 7 nucleotides matching TRBD2. The germline gives CDR1 SGHNT, CDR2 YYREEE (reference sequence). V lost 2 bases to trimming and J lost 3 bases; unmatched junction nucleotides: 8. CDR3 length: 15 amino acids. CDR3 sequence (DNA): TGTGCCAGCAGCTTAAGCCTAGCGGAGAACTACGAGCAGTACTTC. It yields the protein CASSLSLAENYEQYF.

Note on this clone: Other DNA sequences of this sample code for an identical CDR3. The rearrangement joins TRBV7-2 to TRBJ2-1; D uncertain. V lost 4 bases to trimming and J lost 0 bases, with 4 bases between them. Germline V gene data show CDR1 as SGHTA and CDR2 as FQGNSA. There are 13 residues in the CDR3. The CDR3 coding sequence is TGTGCCAGCAGCTCCAGCTCCTACAATGAGCAGTTCTTC. It translates to CASSSSSYNEQFF.

The chain links TRBV18 to TRBJ2-3; 12 positions agree with TRBD1. V shed 6 bases and J 5 bases; nucleotides not matched to a gene: 6. The CDR3 sequence is 15 residues long. Per germline, CDR1 KGHSH and CDR2 LQKENI. CDR3 DNA sequence: TGTGCCAGCTCGCGGGACAGGGGGCAGGAAGATACGCAGTATTTT. The encoded protein is CASSRDRGQEDTQYF.

This clone was seen a single time. The chain joins TRBV5-6 to TRBJ1-1; D unclear. V was shortened by 2 bases and J by 0 bases, with 8 bases between the two germline ends. The germline V gene has CDR1 SGHDT and CDR2 YYEEEE. The CDR3 contains 14 residues. In DNA form, the CDR3 reads TGTGCCAGCAGCTTAAAAGCCATGAACACTGAAGCTTTCTTT. Protein sequence: CASSLKAMNTEAFF.

The CDR3 nucleotides read TGTGCCAGCAGCCCAATAGCGGGAGGCACCGGGGAGCTGTTTTTT. This translates into CASSPIAGGTGELFF. V gene TRBV7-2 combines with J gene TRBJ2-2, with 10 positions matching TRBD2. J gave up 4 bases and V 5 bases, and 4 bases lay outside the gene matches. This CDR3 is built from 15 residues. Germline CDR1 SGHTA, CDR2 FQGNSA.

The gene calls are TRBV18 and TRBJ2-2; 8 nucleotides match TRBD1. Looked up from germline, CDR1 is KGHSH and CDR2 is LQKENI. CDR3 length: 16 amino acids. With V trimmed by 0 bases and J by 4 bases, 4 bases remained unmatched. CDR3 nucleotides: TGTGCCAGCTCACCACCACTACAGGGGGGCACCGGGGAGCTGTTTTTT. Translation: CASSPPLQGGTGELFF.

This clone was recorded only once. CDR3 loop: CASSPGTGGNEKLFF. CDR3 nucleotide sequence: TGTGCCAGCAGCCCCGGGACAGGGGGTAATGAAAAACTGTTTTTT. This chain connects TRBV14 to TRBJ1-4; 11 nucleotides line up with TRBD1. The CDR3 is made up of 15 amino acids. V lost 4 bases and J lost 4; bases outside the gene matches: 2. Per germline, CDR1 SGHDN and CDR2 FVKESK.

V and J are TRBV7-2 and TRBJ1-1; D uncertain. Germline CDR1 and CDR2: SGHTA and FQGNSA. The V gene lost 5 bases and the J gene lost 0 bases, with 10 bases spanning the gap. CDR3 size: 14 residues. The CDR3 here is CASSLGLLNTEAFF. Here the CDR3 DNA reads TGTGCCAGCAGCCTTGGGCTGTTGAACACTGAAGCTTTCTTT. The full variable domain, rest sourced from reference TRBV7-2 and TRBJ1-1, is GAGVSQSPSNKVTEKGKDVELRCDPISGHTALYWYRQSLGQGLEFLIYFQGNSAPDKSGLPSDRFSAERTGGSVSTLTIQRTQQEDSAVYLCASSLGLLNTEAFFGQGTRLTVV.

There are a few counts of this clone. The chain uses TRBV7-2 and TRBJ2-2, with D possibly TRBD2 on 7 matching bases. The germline V gene encodes CDR1 SGHTA and CDR2 FQGNSA. CDR3 length: 17 amino acids. Trimming left V 1 base short and J 5 bases short, with 17 bases between. The CDR3: CASSLDKGGDPTGELFF. The CDR3 DNA sequence: TGTGCCAGCAGCTTAGATAAGGGGGGGGATCCAACCGGGGAGCTGTTTTTT.

The chain uses TRBV27 and TRBJ1-1; 9 bases line up with TRBD1. V gave up 4 bases and J gave up 3 bases; unmatched junction bases: 12. Germline loops: CDR1 MNHEY, CDR2 SMNVEV (reference sequence). CDR3 length equals 17 residues. In nucleotides, the CDR3 is TGTGCCAGCAGTTCGACCCACAGGGGGCATCTGGACACTGAAGCTTTCTTT. It encodes CASSSTHRGHLDTEAFF.

The gene calls are TRBV9 and TRBJ1-1; D is undetermined. V shed 4 bases and J shed 4 bases, with 17 bases lying between them. The CDR3 has 15 residues. Germline V gene data show CDR1 as SGDLS and CDR2 as YYNGEE. DNA for the CDR3: TGTGCCAGCAGCCCCACCTGGGTGGGAGGCACTGAAGCTTTCTTT. This translates into CASSPTWVGGTEAFF. The complete variable domain, with remaining parts taken from reference TRBV9 and TRBJ1-1, reads DSGVTQTPKHLITATGQRVTLRCSPRSGDLSVYWYQQSLDQGLQFLIQYYNGEERAKGNILERFSAQQFPDLHSELNLSSLELGDSALYFCASSPTWVGGTEAFFGQGTRLTVV.

The gene calls are TRBV30 and TRBJ2-7, with 7 bases lining up with TRBD1. V dropped 5 bases and J dropped 3; count of bases not matched to a gene: 10. Germline V gene sequence: CDR1 GTSNPN, CDR2 SVGIG (reference sequence). The CDR3 has 14 amino acids. CDR3 nucleotides: TGTGCCTGGCGCCCCGGGACAGCCGTCTACGAGCAGTACTTC. This codes for CAWRPGTAVYEQYF.

This clone was observed a single time. The chain joins TRBV27 to TRBJ1-5; D gene ambiguous. Trimming shortened V by 3 bases and J by 7 bases, and 13 bases separated the two germline ends. The CDR3 has 14 residues. Germline loops: CDR1 MNHEY, CDR2 SMNVEV (reference sequence). CDR3 protein: CASSFRGIGQPQHF. The DNA of the CDR3 is TGTGCCAGCAGTTTCCGAGGGATCGGCCAGCCCCAGCATTTT.

A single count supports this clone. CDR3 loop: CASSLAFGRGEETQYF. Written as DNA, the CDR3 is TGTGCCAGCAGCTTGGCGTTCGGCAGGGGGGAAGAGACCCAGTACTTC. The chain links TRBV5-5 to TRBJ2-5; TRBD1 might be the D (7 bases). Germline V lookup: CDR1 SGHKS, CDR2 YYEKEE (reference sequence). The CDR3 loop spans 16 amino acids. V was pared by 0 bases and J by 3 bases, with 15 bases between.

The V call is TRBV7-2, the J call TRBJ2-7, with 8 bases matching TRBD1. CDR1 SGHTA and CDR2 FQGNSA come from the germline V gene. J was trimmed by 9 bases and V by 5 bases; bases with no gene match: 12. CDR3 length: 14 residues. The CDR3 DNA follows: TGTGCCAGCAGCCCTGGACAGGGACCTTCGGGGCAGTACTTC. Amino acids: CASSPGQGPSGQYF. Variable domain in full (rest from reference TRBV7-2 and TRBJ2-7): GAGVSQSPSNKVTEKGKDVELRCDPISGHTALYWYRQSLGQGLEFLIYFQGNSAPDKSGLPSDRFSAERTGGSVSTLTIQRTQQEDSAVYLCASSPGQGPSGQYFGPGTRLTVT.

V usage is TRBV23-1 and J usage is TRBJ2-2; D is possibly TRBD2 (6 bases). TRBV23-1 qualifies as an ORF whose function is uncertain. V was shortened by 7 bases and J by 6 bases, with 24 bases between the two germline ends. This CDR3 comprises 17 residues. DNA of the CDR3: TGCGCCAGCACTAGGATAGATCCGGGAGAGTTCCCCGGGGAGCTGTTTTTT. As protein: CASTRIDPGEFPGELFF.

The gene calls are TRBV28 and TRBJ2-1; TRBD1 agrees at 9 bases. Germline V CDR1 and CDR2: MDHEN, SYDVKM. This CDR3 contains 17 residues. Germline trimming cut 4 bases from V and 2 bases from J; bases unmatched to any gene: 9. DNA of the CDR3: TGTGCCAGCAGTTCCCATAGGACAGGGGCAACCTACAATGAGCAGTTCTTC. Translating gives CASSSHRTGATYNEQFF.

The V and J genes are TRBV7-8 and TRBJ2-1; D perhaps matches TRBD2 (6 bases). The CDR3 spans 16 residues. Looked up from germline, CDR1 is SGHVS and CDR2 is FQNEAQ. Trimming took 5 bases from V and 9 from J, leaving 23 bases between them. In DNA form, the CDR3 reads TGTGCCAGCAGCCCGCAGGACTATGTGTCCAAATTTGAGCAGTTCTTC. It specifies CASSPQDYVSKFEQFF.

The chain is built from TRBV25-1 and TRBJ1-4, with a tentative D call TRBD1 (6 bases). The CDR3 sequence is 16 residues long. V lost 1 base and J lost 8, with 17 bases in between. The germline V gene encodes CDR1 MGHDK and CDR2 SYGVNS. Here the CDR3 reads CASSELRSGAPEKLFF. CDR3 nucleotide sequence: TGTGCCAGCAGTGAATTAAGGTCAGGGGCTCCGGAAAAACTGTTTTTT. The full variable domain, in which reference TRBV25-1 and TRBJ1-4 provide the parts outside the CDR3, is EADIYQTPRYLVIGTGKKITLECSQTMGHDKMYWYQQDPGMELHLIHYSYGVNSTEKGDLSSESTVSRIRTEHFPLTLESARPSHTSQYLCASSELRSGAPEKLFFGSGTQLSVL.

The chain links TRBV5-1 to TRBJ1-4, with 9 bases that match TRBD1. V lost 2 bases, J lost 6 bases, and 5 bases stayed unmatched. The CDR3 runs 15 residues. CDR1 is SGHRS and CDR2 is YFSETQ in the germline V gene. The CDR3 loop is CASSLNRGQDEKLFF. In nucleotides, the CDR3 is TGCGCCAGCAGCTTAAACAGGGGGCAGGATGAAAAACTGTTTTTT.

The J gene is TRBJ1-6, the V gene TRBV1; TRBD1 is the table's D call, not checked against the DNA. TRBV1 is flagged as a pseudogene. CDR3 length: 18 amino acids. CDR3 residues: CTSSQVQPPRGANSPLHF. The DNA for the CDR3 is TGCACCAGCAGCCAAGTTCAACCGCCCAGGGGGGCAAATTCACCCCTCCACTTT.